Each of the 15 T cell receptor beta chains below was sequenced from the same sample in a study of OX40 agonist ivuxolimab in advanced cancers. Generated by immunoSEQ multiplex PCR, the TCRdb table keeps only in-frame clones and is missing some. This table has 150,000 to 170,000 clones, under 95% appearing once. The specimen comprised CD4+ or CD8+ T cells sorted from blood, sampled in a trial of the OX40 agonist ivuxolimab. The receptors come from an adult with an advanced solid tumor such as melanoma, head and neck, liver or kidney cancer.

The V call is TRBV10-3, the J call TRBJ1-1; D is unresolved. The CDR3 consists of 15 residues. From germline, CDR1 is ENHRY and CDR2 SYGVKD. V lost 3 bases and J lost 4, with 15 bases in between. The CDR3 spells CAISDTVSHPTEAFF. For the CDR3, the DNA is TGTGCCATCAGTGATACGGTCAGCCATCCCACTGAAGCTTTCTTT.

This clone was counted a few times. This chain joins TRBV7-2 and TRBJ1-6; D is undetermined. This CDR3 has 14 amino acids. V was trimmed by 3 bases and J by 6 bases, leaving 9 bases between them. Germline assignment: CDR1 SGHTA and CDR2 FQGNSA. As DNA, the CDR3 is TGTGCCAGCAGCTTTCGAGGGAGTAATTCACCCCTCCACTTT. Its protein is CASSFRGSNSPLHF.

The chain couples TRBV7-8 to TRBJ1-3; D is possibly TRBD1 (6 bases). Trimming left V 5 bases short and J 0 bases short, with 14 bases between. This CDR3 is built from 16 residues. From germline, CDR1 is SGHVS and CDR2 FQNEAQ. The CDR3 region is CASSEGTPYSGNTIYF. As DNA, the CDR3 is TGTGCCAGCAGCGAAGGGACACCATACTCTGGAAACACCATATATTTT. Looking up the rest from reference TRBV7-8 and TRBJ1-3 gives the full variable domain: GAGVSQSPRYKVAKRGQDVALRCDPISGHVSLFWYQQALGQGPEFLTYFQNEAQLDKSGLPSDRFFAERPEGSVSTLKIQRTQQEDSAVYLCASSEGTPYSGNTIYFGEGSWLTVV.

The chain recombines TRBV7-8 with TRBJ2-5; 9 bases line up with TRBD1. Per the germline V gene, CDR1 is SGHVS and CDR2 is FQNEAQ. There are 15 residues in the CDR3. The V gene end was trimmed by 4 bases and the J gene end by 3 bases; junction bases not matched to a gene: 6. The CDR3 sequence is CASSSPDRGKETQYF. CDR3 bases: TGTGCCAGCAGCTCCCCCGACAGGGGGAAAGAGACCCAGTACTTC.

The chain combines TRBV28 with TRBJ1-3, with TRBD1 matching over 8 bases. CDR1 is MDHEN, CDR2 SYDVKM, per germline. After removal of 5 bases from V and 6 bases from J, the junction contained 6 bases not matched to a gene. The CDR3 spans 14 residues. Here the CDR3 DNA reads TGTGCCAGCAGTCCGGACAGGGTGGCAAACACCATATATTTT. The encoded protein is CASSPDRVANTIYF.

V and J are TRBV4-3 and TRBJ2-4; D perhaps matches TRBD2 (5 bases). Germline V gene lookup returns CDR1 LGHNA and CDR2 YSLEER. The CDR3 is 16 amino acids. The ends were cut back, 5 bases at V and 2 bases at J, with 16 bases in the middle. The CDR3 region has the DNA TGCGCCAGCAGCTCCCCCGGGATGGGATCCAAAAACATTCAGTACTTC. Protein: CASSSPGMGSKNIQYF.

This clone was found a few times. The chain carries TRBV2 and TRBJ1-2, with TRBD1 as a possible D gene (6 bases). Germline values: CDR1 SNHLY, CDR2 FYNNEI. V was pared by 6 bases and J by 7 bases, with 15 bases between. The CDR3 length is 13 residues. CDR3 in DNA: TGTGCCAGCAGGACAGGATTTGATGGTGGCTACACCTTC. Its translation: CASRTGFDGGYTF.

This clone was seen a single time. The chain links TRBV7-2 to TRBJ2-2, with 7 positions matching TRBD2. The CDR3 runs 16 residues. Germline-derived CDR1 and CDR2 are SGHTA and FQGNSA. The V gene end was trimmed by 1 base and the J gene end by 5 bases; junction bases not matched to a gene: 7. In DNA form, the CDR3 reads TGTGCCAGCAGCTTAGATGGTGGCGGGGGAACCGGGGAGCTGTTTTTT. This encodes CASSLDGGGGTGELFF. Based on the CDR3 plus reference TRBV7-2 and TRBJ2-2, the full variable domain is GAGVSQSPSNKVTEKGKDVELRCDPISGHTALYWYRQSLGQGLEFLIYFQGNSAPDKSGLPSDRFSAERTGGSVSTLTIQRTQQEDSAVYLCASSLDGGGGTGELFFGEGSRLTVL.

The rearrangement links TRBV19 to TRBJ1-5, with D hard to call. Germline CDR1 LNHDA, CDR2 SQIVND (reference sequence). Deletions cut 1 base from V and 2 bases from J, with 3 bases between. This CDR3 region has 13 residues. CDR3 region: CASSIVGNQPQHF. The CDR3, as DNA: TGTGCCAGTAGTATAGTGGGCAATCAGCCCCAGCATTTT.

The chain carries TRBV5-5 and TRBJ2-7; D is undetermined. This CDR3 has 13 amino acids. Germline V gene sequence: CDR1 SGHKS, CDR2 YYEKEE (reference sequence). Trimming shortened V by 2 bases and J by 2 bases, and 8 bases separated the two germline ends. CDR3 bases: TGTGCCAGCAGCTTCGTCGGTCCCTACGAGCAGTACTTC. Translated, it gives CASSFVGPYEQYF.

The chain employs TRBV7-9 and TRBJ1-2; 10 nucleotides line up with TRBD1. V gave up 5 bases and J gave up 3 bases; unmatched junction bases: 6. This CDR3 is built from 15 residues. Germline V gene sequence: CDR1 SEHNR, CDR2 FQNEAQ (reference sequence). CDR3 protein: CASSAGTGADYGYTF. In nucleotides, the CDR3 is TGTGCCAGCAGCGCCGGGACAGGGGCGGACTATGGCTACACCTTC.

This chain joins TRBV11-2 and TRBJ1-5; D may be TRBD1 (6 bases). Trimming removed 0 bases at V and 6 bases at J, with 21 bases between. This CDR3 contains 18 residues. Germline V gene lookup returns CDR1 SGHAT and CDR2 FQNNGV. The CDR3 region has the DNA TGTGCCAGCAGCTTAGATGGAGGGCAACAGGGATTAGGTCAGCCCCAGCATTTT. This encodes CASSLDGGQQGLGQPQHF.

This chain links TRBV2 with TRBJ1-5; TRBD1 might be the D (5 bases). The CDR3 has 13 residues. V dropped 3 bases and J dropped 7 bases, with 10 bases sitting between them. Germline values: CDR1 SNHLY, CDR2 FYNNEI. CDR3 amino acids: CASSDAGLQPQHF. CDR3 sequence (DNA): TGTGCCAGCAGTGACGCAGGGTTACAGCCCCAGCATTTT.

The chain links TRBV5-4 to TRBJ1-1, with a possible D match to TRBD1 (6 bases). This CDR3 spans 16 amino acids. The germline V gene has CDR1 SGHNT and CDR2 YYREEE (reference sequence). Trimming removed 0 bases from V and 1 base from J, with 13 bases in between. The chain's CDR3 is CASSLGGALRNTEAFF. The CDR3 bases are TGTGCCAGCAGCTTGGGGGGGGCGCTTAGGAACACTGAAGCTTTCTTT.

This sequence joins TRBV11-2 and TRBJ2-5; possible D gene TRBD2, 7 bases. V was cut by 0 bases and J by 2 bases, with 16 bases left in between. The CDR3 covers 17 residues. CDR1 is SGHAT and CDR2 is FQNNGV in the germline V gene. The CDR3 DNA reads TGTGCCAGCAGCTTAGAGGGTGCGCGGGGGACACAAGAGACCCAGTACTTC. It codes for CASSLEGARGTQETQYF.